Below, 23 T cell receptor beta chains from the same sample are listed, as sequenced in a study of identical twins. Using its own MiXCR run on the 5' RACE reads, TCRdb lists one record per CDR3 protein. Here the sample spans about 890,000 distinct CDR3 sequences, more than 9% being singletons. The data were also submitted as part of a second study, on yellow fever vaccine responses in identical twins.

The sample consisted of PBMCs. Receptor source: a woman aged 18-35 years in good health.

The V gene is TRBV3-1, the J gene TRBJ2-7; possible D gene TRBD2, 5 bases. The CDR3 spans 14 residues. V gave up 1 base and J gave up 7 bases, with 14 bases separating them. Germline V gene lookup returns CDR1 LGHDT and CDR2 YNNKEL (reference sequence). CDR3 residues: CASSQAGPSTEQYF. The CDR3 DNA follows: TGTGCCAGCAGCCAAGCCGGGCCTAGCACAGAGCAGTACTTC.

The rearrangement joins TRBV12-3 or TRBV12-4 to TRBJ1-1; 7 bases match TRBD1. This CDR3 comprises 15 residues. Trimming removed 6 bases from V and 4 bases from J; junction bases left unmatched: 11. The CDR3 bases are TGTGCCAGCAGACAACAACAGGGGATCGGCACTGAAGCTTTCTTT. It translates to CASRQQQGIGTEAFF.

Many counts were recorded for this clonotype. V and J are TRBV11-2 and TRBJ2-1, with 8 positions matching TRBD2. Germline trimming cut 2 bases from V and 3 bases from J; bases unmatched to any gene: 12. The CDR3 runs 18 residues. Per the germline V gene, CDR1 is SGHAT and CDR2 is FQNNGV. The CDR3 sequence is CASSLIYGLAGFYNEQFF. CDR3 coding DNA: TGTGCCAGCAGCTTAATCTACGGACTAGCAGGATTCTACAATGAGCAGTTCTTC.

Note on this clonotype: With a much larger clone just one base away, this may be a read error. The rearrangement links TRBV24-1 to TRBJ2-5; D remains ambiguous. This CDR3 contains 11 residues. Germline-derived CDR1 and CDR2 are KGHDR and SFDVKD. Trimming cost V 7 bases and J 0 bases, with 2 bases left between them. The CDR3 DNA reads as TGTGCCACCAGCCACCAAGAGACCCAGTACTTC. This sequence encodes CATSHQETQYF.

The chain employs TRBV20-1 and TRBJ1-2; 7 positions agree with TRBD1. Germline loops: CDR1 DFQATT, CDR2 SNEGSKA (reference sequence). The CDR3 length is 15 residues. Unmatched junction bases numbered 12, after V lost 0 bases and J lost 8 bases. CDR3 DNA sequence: TGCAGTGCTAGAGAGTTAGAGGGGGCGACTGGCGGCTACACCTTC. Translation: CSARELEGATGGYTF.

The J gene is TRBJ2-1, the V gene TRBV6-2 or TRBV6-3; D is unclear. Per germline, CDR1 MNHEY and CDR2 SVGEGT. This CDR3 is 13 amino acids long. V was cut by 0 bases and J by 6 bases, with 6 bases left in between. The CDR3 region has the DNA TGTGCCAGCAGTTACTCCTTTAGCAATGAGCAGTTCTTC. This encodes CASSYSFSNEQFF.

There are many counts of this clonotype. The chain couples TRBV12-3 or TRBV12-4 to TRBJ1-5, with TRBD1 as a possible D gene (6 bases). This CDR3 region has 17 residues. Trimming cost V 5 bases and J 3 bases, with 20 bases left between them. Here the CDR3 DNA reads TGTGCCAGCAGTAACCATACAGGGCGGTCGATCAATCAGCCCCAGCATTTT. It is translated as CASSNHTGRSINQPQHF.

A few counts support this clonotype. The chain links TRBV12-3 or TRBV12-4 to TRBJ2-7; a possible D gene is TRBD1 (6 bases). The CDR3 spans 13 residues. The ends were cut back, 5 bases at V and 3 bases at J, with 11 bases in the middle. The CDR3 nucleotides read TGTGCCAGCAGTCCCGGGACACTCTACGAGCAGTACTTC. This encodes CASSPGTLYEQYF.

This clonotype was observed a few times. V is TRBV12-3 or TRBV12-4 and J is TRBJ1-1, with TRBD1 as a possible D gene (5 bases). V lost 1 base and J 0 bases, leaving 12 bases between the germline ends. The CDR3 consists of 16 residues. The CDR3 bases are TGTGCCAGCAGTTTAGGAGGGAAGGGGCTGAACACTGAAGCTTTCTTT. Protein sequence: CASSLGGKGLNTEAFF.

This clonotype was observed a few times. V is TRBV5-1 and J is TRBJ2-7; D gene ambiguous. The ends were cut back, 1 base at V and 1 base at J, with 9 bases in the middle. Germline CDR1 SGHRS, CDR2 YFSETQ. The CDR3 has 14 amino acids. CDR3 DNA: TGCGCCAGCAGCTTGTGGCAGCAATCCTACGAGCAGTACTTC. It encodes CASSLWQQSYEQYF. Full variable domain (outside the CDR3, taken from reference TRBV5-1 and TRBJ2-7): KAGVTQTPRYLIKTRGQQVTLSCSPISGHRSVSWYQQTPGQGLQFLFEYFSETQRNKGNFPGRFSGRQFSNSRSEMNVSTLELGDSALYLCASSLWQQSYEQYFGPGTRLTVT.

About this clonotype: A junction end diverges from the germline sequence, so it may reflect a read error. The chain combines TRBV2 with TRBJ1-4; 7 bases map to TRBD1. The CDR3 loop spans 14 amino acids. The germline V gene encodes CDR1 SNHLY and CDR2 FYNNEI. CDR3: CASNQGVRDETLFF. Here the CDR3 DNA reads TGTGCCAGCAACCAGGGGGTACGGGATGAAACACTGTTTTTT.

CDR3 DNA sequence: TGTGCCAGCAGGGGGCCCACGCAGTATTTT. Translation: CASRGPTQYF. The chain links TRBV2 to TRBJ2-3; maybe TRBD1 (5 bases). V lost 6 bases to trimming and J lost 9 bases, with 7 bases between them. This CDR3 comprises 10 residues. CDR1 and CDR2 from the germline V gene are SNHLY and FYNNEI.

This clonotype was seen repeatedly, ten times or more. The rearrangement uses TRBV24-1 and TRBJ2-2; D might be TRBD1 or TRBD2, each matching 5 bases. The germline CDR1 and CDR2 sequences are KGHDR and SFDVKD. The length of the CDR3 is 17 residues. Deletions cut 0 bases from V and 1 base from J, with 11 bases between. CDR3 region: CATSDLRDGKNTGELFF. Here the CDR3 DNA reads TGTGCCACCAGTGATTTGAGGGACGGAAAGAACACCGGGGAGCTGTTTTTT.

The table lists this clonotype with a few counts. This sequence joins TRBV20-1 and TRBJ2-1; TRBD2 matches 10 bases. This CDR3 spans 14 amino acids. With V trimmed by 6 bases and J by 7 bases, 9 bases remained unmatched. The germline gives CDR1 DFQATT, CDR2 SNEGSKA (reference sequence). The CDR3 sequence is CSARGLAAMNEQFF. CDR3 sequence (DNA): TGCAGTGCCCGCGGACTAGCGGCAATGAATGAGCAGTTCTTC.

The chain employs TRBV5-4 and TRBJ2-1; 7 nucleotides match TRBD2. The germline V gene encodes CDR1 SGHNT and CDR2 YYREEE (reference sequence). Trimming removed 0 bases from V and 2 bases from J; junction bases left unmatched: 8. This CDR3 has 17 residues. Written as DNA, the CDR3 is TGTGCCAGCAGCTTGGCGACTGGCGGGAGAACCTACAATGAGCAGTTCTTC. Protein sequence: CASSLATGGRTYNEQFF. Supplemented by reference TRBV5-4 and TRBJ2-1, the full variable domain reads ETGVTQSPTHLIKTRGQQVTLRCSSQSGHNTVSWYQQALGQGPQFIFQYYREEENGRGNFPPRFSGLQFPNYSSELNVNALELDDSALYLCASSLATGGRTYNEQFFGPGTRLTVL.

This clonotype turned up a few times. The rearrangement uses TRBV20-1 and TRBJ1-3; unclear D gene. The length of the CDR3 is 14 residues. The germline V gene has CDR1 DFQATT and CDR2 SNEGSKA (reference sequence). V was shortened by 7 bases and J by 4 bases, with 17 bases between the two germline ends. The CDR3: CSVKRPGRGNTIYF. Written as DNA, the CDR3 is TGCAGTGTCAAACGCCCGGGGAGGGGAAACACCATATATTTT.

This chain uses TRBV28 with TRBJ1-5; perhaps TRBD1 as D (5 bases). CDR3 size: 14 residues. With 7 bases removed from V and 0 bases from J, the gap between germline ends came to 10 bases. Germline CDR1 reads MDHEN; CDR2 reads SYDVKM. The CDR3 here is CASTGDVSNQPQHF. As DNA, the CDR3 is TGTGCCAGCACGGGGGACGTTAGCAATCAGCCCCAGCATTTT.

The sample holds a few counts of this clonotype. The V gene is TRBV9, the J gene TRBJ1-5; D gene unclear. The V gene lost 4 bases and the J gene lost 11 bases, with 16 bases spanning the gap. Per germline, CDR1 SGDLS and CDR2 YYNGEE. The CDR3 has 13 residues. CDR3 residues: CASSRRVGEAQHF. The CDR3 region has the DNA TGTGCCAGCAGCCGCCGGGTGGGAGAGGCCCAGCATTTT.

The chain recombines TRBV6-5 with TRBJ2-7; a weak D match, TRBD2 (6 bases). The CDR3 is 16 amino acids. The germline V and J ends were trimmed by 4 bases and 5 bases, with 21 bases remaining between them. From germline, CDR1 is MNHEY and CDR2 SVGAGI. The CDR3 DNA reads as TGTGCCAGCAGTTCTACCGGACTGCCTGGGGGGAACGAGCAGTACTTC. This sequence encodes CASSSTGLPGGNEQYF.

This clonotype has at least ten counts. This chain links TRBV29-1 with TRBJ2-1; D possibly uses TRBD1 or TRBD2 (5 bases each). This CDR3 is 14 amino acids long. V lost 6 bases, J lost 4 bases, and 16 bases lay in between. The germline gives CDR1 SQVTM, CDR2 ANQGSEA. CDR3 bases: TGCAGCGTGGGACGTCAGGGTGGGTACAATGAGCAGTTCTTC. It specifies CSVGRQGGYNEQFF.

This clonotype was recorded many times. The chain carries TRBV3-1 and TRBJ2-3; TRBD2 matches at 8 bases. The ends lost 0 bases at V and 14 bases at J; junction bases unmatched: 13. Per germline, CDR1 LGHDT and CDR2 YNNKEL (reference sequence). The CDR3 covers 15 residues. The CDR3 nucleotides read TGTGCCAGCAGCCAAGATTATACAGCGGGGGTTACGGTGTATTTT. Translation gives CASSQDYTAGVTVYF.

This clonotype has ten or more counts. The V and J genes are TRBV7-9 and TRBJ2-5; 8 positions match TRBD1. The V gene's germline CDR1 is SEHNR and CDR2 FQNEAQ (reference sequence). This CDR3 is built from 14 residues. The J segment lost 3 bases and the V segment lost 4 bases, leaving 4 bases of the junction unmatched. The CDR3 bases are TGTGCCAGCAGCTCGACAGGGGTGGAAGAGACCCAGTACTTC. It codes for CASSSTGVEETQYF.

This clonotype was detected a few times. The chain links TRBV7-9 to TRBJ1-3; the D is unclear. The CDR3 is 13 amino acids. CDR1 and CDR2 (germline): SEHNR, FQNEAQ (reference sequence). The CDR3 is CAQRLNSGNTIYF. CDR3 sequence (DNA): TGTGCTCAGCGGCTGAACTCTGGAAACACCATATATTTT.